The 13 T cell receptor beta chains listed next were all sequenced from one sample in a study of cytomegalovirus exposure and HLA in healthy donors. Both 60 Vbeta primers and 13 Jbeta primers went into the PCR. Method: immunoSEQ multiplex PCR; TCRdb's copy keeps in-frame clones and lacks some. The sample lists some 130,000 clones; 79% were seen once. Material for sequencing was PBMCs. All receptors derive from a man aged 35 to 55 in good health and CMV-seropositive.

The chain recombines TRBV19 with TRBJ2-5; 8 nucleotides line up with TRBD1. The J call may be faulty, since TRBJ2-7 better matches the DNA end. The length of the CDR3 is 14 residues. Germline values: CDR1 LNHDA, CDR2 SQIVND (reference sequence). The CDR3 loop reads CASDPGGGLHEQYF. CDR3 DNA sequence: TGTGCCAGTGATCCAGGGGGCGGTCTGCACGAGCAGTACTTC.

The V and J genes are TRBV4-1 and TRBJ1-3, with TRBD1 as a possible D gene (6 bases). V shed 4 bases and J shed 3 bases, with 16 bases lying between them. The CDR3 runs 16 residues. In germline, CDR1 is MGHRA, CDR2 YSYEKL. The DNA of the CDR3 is TGCGCCAGCAGCCTCGGGGGGGCAAACCTTGGAAACACCATATATTTT. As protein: CASSLGGANLGNTIYF.

The CDR3 protein is CASSPPGAYRTQETQYF. The CDR3 DNA follows: TGTGCCAGCTCACCACCGGGGGCCTACCGGACCCAAGAGACCCAGTACTTC. The chain has TRBV18 and TRBJ2-5; weak D call: TRBD1 (6 bases). V shed 0 bases and J shed 1 base, with 15 bases lying between them. Germline values: CDR1 KGHSH, CDR2 LQKENI. This CDR3 spans 17 amino acids.

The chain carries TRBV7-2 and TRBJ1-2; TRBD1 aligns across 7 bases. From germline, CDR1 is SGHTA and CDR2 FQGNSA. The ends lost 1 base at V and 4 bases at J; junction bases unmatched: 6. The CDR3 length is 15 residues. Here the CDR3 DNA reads TGTGCCAGCAGCTTAGGTACAGGGGAGGCCTATGGCTACACCTTC. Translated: CASSLGTGEAYGYTF.

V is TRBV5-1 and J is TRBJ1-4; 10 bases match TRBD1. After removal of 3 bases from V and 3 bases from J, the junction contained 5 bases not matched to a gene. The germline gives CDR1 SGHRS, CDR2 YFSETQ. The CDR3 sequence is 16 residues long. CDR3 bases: TGCGCCAGCAGCTCCAGACAGGGGGCGGCTAATGAAAAACTGTTTTTT. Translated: CASSSRQGAANEKLFF.

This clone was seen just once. The CDR3 region is CASSSSGSPDTQYF. The CDR3 DNA reads as TGTGCCAGCAGCTCGAGCGGGAGCCCAGATACGCAGTATTTT. The J gene is TRBJ2-3, the V gene TRBV11-3; 8 positions match TRBD2. Unmatched junction bases numbered 4, after V lost 4 bases and J lost 4 bases. The CDR3 sequence is 14 residues long. Germline assignment: CDR1 SGHNT and CDR2 YENEEA. The full variable domain, completed using reference TRBV11-3 and TRBJ2-3, is EAGVVQSPRYKIIEKKQPVAFWCNPISGHNTLYWYLQNLGQGPELLIRYENEEAVDDSQLPKDRFSAERLKGVDSTLKIQPAELGDSAVYLCASSSSGSPDTQYFGPGTRLTVL.

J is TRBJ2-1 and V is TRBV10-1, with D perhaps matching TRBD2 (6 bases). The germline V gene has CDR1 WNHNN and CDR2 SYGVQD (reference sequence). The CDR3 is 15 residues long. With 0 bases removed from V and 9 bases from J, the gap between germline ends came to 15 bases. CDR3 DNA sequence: TGCGCCAGCAGTGAGTCGTCCGGGAGCTTCGGTGAGCAGTTCTTC. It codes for CASSESSGSFGEQFF.

The DNA for the CDR3 is TGTGCCAGCAGTCCAGGCGGGACAGCGAACACTGAAGCTTTCTTT. It specifies CASSPGGTANTEAFF. The chain couples TRBV11-2 to TRBJ1-1; 7 nucleotides match TRBD1. Germline values: CDR1 SGHAT, CDR2 FQNNGV. Trimming at V came to 6 bases and at J to 1 base, leaving 8 bases not matched to a gene. The CDR3 loop spans 15 amino acids.

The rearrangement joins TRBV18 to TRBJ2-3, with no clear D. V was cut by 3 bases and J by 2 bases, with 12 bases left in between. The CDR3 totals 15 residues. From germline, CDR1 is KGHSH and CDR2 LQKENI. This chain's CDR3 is CASSPTVVTTDTQYF. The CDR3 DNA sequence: TGTGCCAGCTCACCTACAGTGGTTACCACAGATACGCAGTATTTT.

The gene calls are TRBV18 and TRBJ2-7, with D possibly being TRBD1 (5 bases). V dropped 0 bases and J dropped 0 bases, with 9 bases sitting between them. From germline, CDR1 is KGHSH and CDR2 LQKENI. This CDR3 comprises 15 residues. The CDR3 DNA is TGTGCCAGCTCACCACCTACAGGCGTCTCCTACGAGCAGTACTTC. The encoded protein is CASSPPTGVSYEQYF.

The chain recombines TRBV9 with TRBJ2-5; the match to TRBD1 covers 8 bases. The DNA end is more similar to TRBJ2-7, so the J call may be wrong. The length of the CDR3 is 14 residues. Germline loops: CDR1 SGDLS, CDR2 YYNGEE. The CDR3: CASSAGTGPYEQYF. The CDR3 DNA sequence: TGTGCCAGCAGCGCCGGGACAGGACCCTACGAGCAGTACTTC.

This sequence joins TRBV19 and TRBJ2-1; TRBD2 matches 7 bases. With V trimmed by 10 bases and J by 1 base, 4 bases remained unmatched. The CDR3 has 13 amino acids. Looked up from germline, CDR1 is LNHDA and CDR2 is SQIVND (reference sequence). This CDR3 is CATSGGSYNEQFF. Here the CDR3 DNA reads TGTGCCACCTCGGGGGGATCCTACAATGAGCAGTTCTTC.

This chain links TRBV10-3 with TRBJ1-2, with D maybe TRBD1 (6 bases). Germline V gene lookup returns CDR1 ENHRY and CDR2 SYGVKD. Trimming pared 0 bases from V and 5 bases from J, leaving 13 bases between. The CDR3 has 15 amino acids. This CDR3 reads CAISESLTGNYGYTF. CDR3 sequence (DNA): TGTGCCATCAGTGAGTCTCTGACAGGAAATTATGGCTACACCTTC.